The entry below describes one T cell receptor beta chain. Its antigen is still unknown. Germline V gives CDR1 KGHSH, CDR2 LQKENI. CDR3 length: 14 amino acids. V was clipped by 3 bases and J by 7 bases, with 15 bases between them. The source of the sample is a study of T cells after yellow fever vaccination. Study information: Preparing low-cell-number fractions relied on SMART-Seq v4 Ultra Low Input.

Conversion of TCR transcripts into cDNA relied on 5'RACE template switching, which added a universal primer site and UMIs. TCRdb independently ran MiXCR on the 5' RACE reads; one entry per CDR3 protein. The table shows about 350,000 distinct CDR3 sequences, with around 13% occurring only once. Study findings and constraints: It was a small share of clonotypes that appeared in both CD4 and CD8 compartments. One caveat is that FACS-sorted repertoires could contain abundant clonotypes contaminating from the bulk population.

The source was CD4+ T cells sorted from PBMCs, collected 15 days after the yellow fever booster vaccination. The chain combines TRBV18 with TRBJ1-1; D is perhaps TRBD1 (6 bases). The origin of this receptor is a man aged 18 to 30 who received the YFV17D yellow fever vaccine. The CDR3 region has the DNA TGTGCCAGCTCACCGACAGGAGAGATAGGTGAAGCTTTCTTT. As protein: CASSPTGEIGEAFF.